This T cell receptor beta chain was sequenced for a study of technical replicates of blood from a few donors. V shed 3 bases, J shed 3 bases, and the junction held 15 bases outside the gene matches. CDR3 length: 18 residues. The germline gives CDR1 SGDLS, CDR2 YYNGEE. Sequenced by immunoSEQ multiplex PCR; TCRdb stores in-frame clones only, minus some. Of 75,000 to 85,000 clones in the sample, nearly 97% are singletons; the top ten hold 0.36%. Sequencing was performed on T cells isolated from PBMCs. V and J are TRBV9 and TRBJ2-1; 7 bases fit TRBD2. The sequence was collected from a human donor in good health. CDR3 in amino acids: CASSGYGGDSGSYNEQFF. The CDR3 bases are TGTGCCAGCAGCGGTTATGGGGGGGACTCGGGTAGCTACAATGAGCAGTTCTTC. Filled out from reference TRBV9 and TRBJ2-1, the complete variable domain reads DSGVTQTPKHLITATGQRVTLRCSPRSGDLSVYWYQQSLDQGLQFLIQYYNGEERAKGNILERFSAQQFPDLHSELNLSSLELGDSALYFCASSGYGGDSGSYNEQFFGPGTRLTVL.